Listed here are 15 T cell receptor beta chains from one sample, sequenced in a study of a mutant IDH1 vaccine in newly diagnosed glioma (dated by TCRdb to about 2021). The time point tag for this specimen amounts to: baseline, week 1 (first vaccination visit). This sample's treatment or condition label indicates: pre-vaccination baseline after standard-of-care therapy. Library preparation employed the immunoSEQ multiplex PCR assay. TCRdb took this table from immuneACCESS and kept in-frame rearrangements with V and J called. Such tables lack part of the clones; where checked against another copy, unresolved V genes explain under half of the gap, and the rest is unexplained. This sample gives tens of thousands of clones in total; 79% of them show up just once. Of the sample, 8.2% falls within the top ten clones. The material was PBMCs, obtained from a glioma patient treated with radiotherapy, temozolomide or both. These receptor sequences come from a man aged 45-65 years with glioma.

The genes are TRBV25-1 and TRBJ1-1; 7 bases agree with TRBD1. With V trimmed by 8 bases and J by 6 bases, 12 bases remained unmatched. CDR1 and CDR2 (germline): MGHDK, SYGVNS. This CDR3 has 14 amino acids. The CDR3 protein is CASRPKGAASEAFF. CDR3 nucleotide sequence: TGTGCCAGCCGCCCTAAGGGGGCCGCCTCTGAAGCTTTCTTT.

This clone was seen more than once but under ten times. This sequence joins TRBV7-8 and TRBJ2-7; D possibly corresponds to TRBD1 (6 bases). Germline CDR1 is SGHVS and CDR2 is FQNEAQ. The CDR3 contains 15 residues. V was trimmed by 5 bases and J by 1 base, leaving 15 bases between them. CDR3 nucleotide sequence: TGTGCCAGCAGCGCCAGGGGACAAGCTTCCTACGAGCAGTACTTC. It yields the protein CASSARGQASYEQYF.

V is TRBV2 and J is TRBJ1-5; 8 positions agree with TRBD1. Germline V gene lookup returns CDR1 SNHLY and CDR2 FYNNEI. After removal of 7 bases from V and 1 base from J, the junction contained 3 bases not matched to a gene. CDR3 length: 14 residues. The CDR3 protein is CASNDRGSNQPQHF. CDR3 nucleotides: TGTGCCAGCAACGACAGGGGAAGCAATCAGCCCCAGCATTTT.

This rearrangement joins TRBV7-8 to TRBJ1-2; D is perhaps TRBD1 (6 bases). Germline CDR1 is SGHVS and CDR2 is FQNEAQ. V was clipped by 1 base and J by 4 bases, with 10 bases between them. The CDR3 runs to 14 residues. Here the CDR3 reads CASSLGRGAYGYTF. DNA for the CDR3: TGTGCCAGCAGCTTAGGGCGGGGGGCCTATGGCTACACCTTC.

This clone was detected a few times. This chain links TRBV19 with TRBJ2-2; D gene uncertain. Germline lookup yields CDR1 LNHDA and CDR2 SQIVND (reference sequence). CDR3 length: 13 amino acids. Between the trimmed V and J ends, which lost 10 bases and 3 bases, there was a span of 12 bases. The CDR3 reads CATISWDTGELFF. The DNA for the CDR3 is TGTGCCACTATTTCCTGGGACACCGGGGAGCTGTTTTTT.

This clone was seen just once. This CDR3 reads CASSQVEGTYGYTF. The CDR3 coding sequence is TGTGCCAGCAGCCAAGTAGAAGGGACCTATGGCTACACCTTC. The V call is TRBV4-2, the J call TRBJ1-2; tentative D call: TRBD1 (5 bases). CDR1 and CDR2 from the germline V gene are LGHNA and YNFKEQ. The CDR3 consists of 14 residues. V was shortened by 1 base and J by 4 bases, with 10 bases between the two germline ends.

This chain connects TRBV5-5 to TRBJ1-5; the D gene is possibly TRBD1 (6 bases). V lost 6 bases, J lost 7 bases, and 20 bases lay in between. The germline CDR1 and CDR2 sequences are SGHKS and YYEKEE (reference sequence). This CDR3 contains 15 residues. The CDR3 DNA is TGTGCCAGCACCGGGGAGGGGGGCGGTTTCCAGCCCCAGCATTTT. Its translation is CASTGEGGGFQPQHF.

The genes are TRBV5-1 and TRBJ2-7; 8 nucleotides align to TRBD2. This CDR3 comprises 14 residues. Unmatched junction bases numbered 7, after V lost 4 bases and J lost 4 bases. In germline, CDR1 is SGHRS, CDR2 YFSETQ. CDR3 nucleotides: TGCGCCAGCAGCCAAGGGGCGGGGGGATACGAGCAGTACTTC. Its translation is CASSQGAGGYEQYF. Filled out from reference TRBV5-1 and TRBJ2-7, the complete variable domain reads KAGVTQTPRYLIKTRGQQVTLSCSPISGHRSVSWYQQTPGQGLQFLFEYFSETQRNKGNFPGRFSGRQFSNSRSEMNVSTLELGDSALYLCASSQGAGGYEQYFGPGTRLTVT.

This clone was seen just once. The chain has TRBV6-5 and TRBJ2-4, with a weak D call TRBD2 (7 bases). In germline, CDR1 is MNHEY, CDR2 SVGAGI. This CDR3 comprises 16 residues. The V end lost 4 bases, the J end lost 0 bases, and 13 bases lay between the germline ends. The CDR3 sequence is CASSSWGGEAKNIQYF. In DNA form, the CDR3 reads TGTGCCAGCAGTTCCTGGGGGGGCGAAGCCAAAAACATTCAGTACTTC.

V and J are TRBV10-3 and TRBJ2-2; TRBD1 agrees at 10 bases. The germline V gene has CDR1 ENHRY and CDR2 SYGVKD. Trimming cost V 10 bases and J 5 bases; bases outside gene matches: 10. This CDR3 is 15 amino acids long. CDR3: CATAGQGIGTGELFF. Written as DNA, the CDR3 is TGTGCCACCGCGGGACAGGGGATCGGAACCGGGGAGCTGTTTTTT.

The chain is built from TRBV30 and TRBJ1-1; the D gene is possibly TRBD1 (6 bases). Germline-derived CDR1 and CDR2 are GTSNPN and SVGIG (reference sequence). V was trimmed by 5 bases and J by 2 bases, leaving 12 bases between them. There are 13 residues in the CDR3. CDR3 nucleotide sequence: TGTGCCTGGGAGACAGGCTACAACACTGAAGCTTTCTTT. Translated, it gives CAWETGYNTEAFF. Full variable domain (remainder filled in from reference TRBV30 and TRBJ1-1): SQTIHQWPATLVQPVGSPLSLECTVEGTSNPNLYWYRQAAGRGLQLLFYSVGIGQISSEVPQNLSASRPQDRQFILSSKKLLLSDSGFYLCAWETGYNTEAFFGQGTRLTVV.

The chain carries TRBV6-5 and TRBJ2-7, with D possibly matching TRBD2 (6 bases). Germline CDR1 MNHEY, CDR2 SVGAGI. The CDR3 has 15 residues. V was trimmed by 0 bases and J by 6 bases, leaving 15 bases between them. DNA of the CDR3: TGTGCCAGCAGTTACTCGGAGCCACTCGGGGGCGAGCAGTACTTC. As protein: CASSYSEPLGGEQYF.

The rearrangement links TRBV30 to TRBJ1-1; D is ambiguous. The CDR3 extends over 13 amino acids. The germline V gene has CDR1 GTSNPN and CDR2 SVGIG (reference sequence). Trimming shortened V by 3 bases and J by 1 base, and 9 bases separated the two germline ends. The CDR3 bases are TGTGCCTGGAGCCCGGGAGCGAACACTGAAGCTTTCTTT. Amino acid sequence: CAWSPGANTEAFF. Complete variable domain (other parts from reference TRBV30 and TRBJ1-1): SQTIHQWPATLVQPVGSPLSLECTVEGTSNPNLYWYRQAAGRGLQLLFYSVGIGQISSEVPQNLSASRPQDRQFILSSKKLLLSDSGFYLCAWSPGANTEAFFGQGTRLTVV.

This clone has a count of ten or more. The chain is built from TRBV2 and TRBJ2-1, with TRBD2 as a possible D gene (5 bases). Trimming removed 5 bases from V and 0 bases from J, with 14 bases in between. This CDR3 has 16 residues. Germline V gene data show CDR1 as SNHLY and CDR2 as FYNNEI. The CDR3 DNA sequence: TGTGCCAGCAGTCCGAGGGAATTGAACTCCTACAATGAGCAGTTCTTC. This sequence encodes CASSPRELNSYNEQFF.

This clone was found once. This chain's CDR3 is CASSQDGHEQYF. The CDR3 DNA follows: TGCGCCAGCAGCCAAGATGGGCACGAGCAGTACTTC. V usage is TRBV4-3 and J usage is TRBJ2-7, with D uncertain. The CDR3 is 12 residues long. Trimming removed 0 bases at V and 5 bases at J, with 5 bases between. Germline values: CDR1 LGHNA, CDR2 YSLEER.